This T cell receptor (beta chain) was recovered during a study of shared clonotypes between healthy human individuals (TCRdb year 2020). Background for the entire study: A couple of women and a few men aged 18 to 49 years were included in the cohort. Per donor, three plates each were used for CD4 naive and CD4 memory, two for CD8 naive, and one for CD8 memory. The study deeply sequenced blood TCR repertoires of about 5 healthy adults to estimate repertoire size and the extent of clonotype sharing between individuals. Different laboratories and diverse techniques were used to prepare libraries and sequence TCR repertoires, to increase sequencing depth and limit assay-specific biases. Leukapheresis yielded between about 0.8 and 9.5 billion PBMCs per donor. Overall results and qualifications from the work: Sampling was restricted to blood, and TCR repertoires in tissue are likely to differ from TCR repertoires in blood. Across a handful of donors, 5% to 6% of naive CD4, 3% to 4% of naive CD8, approximately 2.5% of memory CD4, and approximately 0.4% of memory CD8 clonotypes were shared. Rarefaction of sorted-subset datasets indicated incomplete sequencing despite the large sequencing depth. Naive subsets generally had larger estimated clonotype richness than memory subsets. The genetic and exposure-history diversity represented was limited by the small number of donors. Compared with non-shared clonotypes, clonotypes shared by all four sorted-subset donors had higher generation probabilities. Pairwise subsampling indicated that sequencing depth was expected to affect the degree of clonotype sharing among donors.

Using the deep immunoSEQ assay, multiplex PCR amplified TCR CDR3 regions from genomic DNA. Genomic DNA extracted from each cell subset was distributed evenly over all wells of several immunoSEQ 96-well plates, and each plate served as one replicate. For sorted subsets, each replicate PCR was loaded with 200 ng genomic DNA, equivalent to 30,000 to 35,000 T cell genomes. Purified libraries were quantified with a Qubit 3.0 fluorometer, sized on a Bioanalyzer 2100, and re-quantified with the KAPA Library Quantification kit. Every immunoSEQ 96-well plate was sequenced on a dedicated single-read 150-cycle Illumina NextSeq 550 flow cell. As for the authors' bioinformatics: Because the immunoSEQ output included only junctional sequences and no quality scores, the filtering could not be the same as the filtering used for full-length reads. To assign V/J genes and CDR3, sequences were annotated against IMGT germline references using PyIR, a Python wrapper for IgBLAST v1.9. Any read was removed if the V/J assignment was weak (E-value above 1e-6), the CDR3 was missing, or the read contained stop codons, out-of-frame junctions, or ambiguous translated residues. V3J clonotypes were defined by identical inferred V gene, J gene, and CDR3 amino acid sequence. To compute the percentage overlap between repertoires, the number of shared unique clonotypes was divided by the size of the smaller repertoire. Richness of each repertoire was evaluated using RTK rarefaction, the Chao1 estimator, and Recon v2.1 estimates of unobserved clonotypes. Generation probabilities for all TCRbeta clonotypes obtained by the gDNA method from a handful of donors were computed using OLGA. TCRdb provides this immuneACCESS table in a form limited to in-frame rearrangements. Some clones are lacking; in checked studies, under half of them reflect an unresolved V gene, and why the rest are absent is not known. The V and J calls and clone size come from that table; D and trimming were worked out from the DNA. In this sample the table shows 2.3 million or so clones, over 85% of which occur a single time. The biggest ten clones account for 0.39% of the sample.

CDR1 and CDR2 were assigned from the germline V gene (reference sequence) as SGHNT and YYREEE. From cysteine to phenylalanine, the CDR3 is 16 amino acids long. CDR3 DNA only is kept here, 48 bases in frame from base 1. Healthy HIV-negative adults with no recently reported acute infections or vaccinations were included as donors. Every donor was a Caucasian adult living in Nashville, Tennessee, USA. Magnetic negative selection was used to enrich CD4+ T cells, after which naive cells were positively selected on CD45RA and the negative fraction became the memory subset. After blood collection by leukapheresis, PBMCs were isolated using Ficoll-Histopaque density gradient centrifugation and then cryopreserved in the vapor phase of liquid nitrogen. Analytical flow cytometry was used to check the purity and quantity of each magnetically sorted T cell population. Each sorted fraction had its genomic DNA isolated and then quantified by UV absorbance on a Nanodrop 2000c.

Comments on this clone: The specificity of this receptor is unknown. Germline is not matched at one junction end, which may reflect a read error.

The material sequenced was naive CD4+ T cells from PBMCs. The sample's cell subset or site label, in plain terms: CD45RA+ positively selected. The receptor chain draws on TRBV5-4 and TRBJ1-1, with the D gene call left open. This clonotype was sampled from a young man in good health. Some clones in this sample may be carry-over from other donors' samples. The base sequence is TGCGCCAGCAGCCAAGAAGGAGGCAGAGGATACACTGAAGCTTTCTTT. This is translated as CASSQEGGRGYTEAFF. The full variable domain, completed from the reference TRBV5-4 and TRBJ1-1 proteins outside the CDR3, reads ETGVTQSPTHLIKTRGQQVTLRCSSQSGHNTVSWYQQALGQGPQFIFQYYREEENGRGNFPPRFSGLQFPNYSSELNVNALELDDSALYLCASSQEGGRGYTEAFFGQGTRLTVV.